This T cell receptor beta chain was obtained from a study of T cell responses to AZD1222 COVID-19 vaccine. The CDR3 contains 16 residues. Trimming left V 0 bases short and J 5 bases short, with 14 bases between. Germline V gives CDR1 SGDLS, CDR2 YYNGEE. Generated by immunoSEQ multiplex PCR, the TCRdb table keeps only in-frame clones and is missing some. The sample carries approximately 180,000 clones, around 90% recorded once. Worth noting for this clone: What it binds is not known.

Whole-study results and caveats: Without day 14 samples, only post-peak T cell repertoires were studied. Receipt of two AZD1222 doses was followed by a rise in Spike-specific TCR breadth and depth.

This rearrangement joins TRBV9 to TRBJ1-4; a possible D gene is TRBD1 (5 bases). The sequence was collected from an adult in good health. The sequencing used peripheral blood, collected on day 0 of AZD1222 vaccination. The CDR3 DNA reads as TGTGCCAGCAGCGTAGGGATTGGGACGTCGAATGAAAAACTGTTTTTT. Protein: CASSVGIGTSNEKLFF.